This T cell receptor beta chain came from a study of blood T cell repertoires in COVID-19. The wider study: Whether acute or convalescent, the COVID-19 samples came from the United States, Italy and Spain. In each case, the material was cDNA or gDNA derived from T cells, B-cell-depleted T cells, or PBMCs.

The CDR3 spans 15 residues. V gave up 4 bases and J gave up 0 bases, with 10 bases separating them. Germline loops: CDR1 SNHLY, CDR2 FYNNEI. Per the study methods: It was from reference gene primer amplification that nucleated cell counts were estimated. Sequenced by immunoSEQ multiplex PCR; TCRdb stores in-frame clones only, minus some. The V and J calls and clone size come from that table; D and trimming were worked out from the DNA. The repertoire holds some 160,000 clones, roughly 91% seen once, with 2% to 2.5% in the top ten. Sequencing used peripheral blood. The TCR comes from a man in his fifties who had recovered from COVID-19. V and J are TRBV2 and TRBJ1-5; D possibly corresponds to TRBD1 (5 bases). The CDR3 DNA reads TGTGCCAGCAGTGGGGACTCTCCTAGCAATCAGCCCCAGCATTTT. Translated: CASSGDSPSNQPQHF.